Below, one T cell receptor (beta chain) is given with its context. This entry is derived from a study of blood T cell repertoires in COVID-19. Study information: Sites in the United States, Italy and Spain provided acute and convalescent COVID-19 samples. T cells, B-cell-depleted T cells, or PBMCs provided the cDNA or gDNA that served as material.

In the original analysis: Amplification with reference gene primers provided the estimates of nucleated cell counts. Libraries were prepared by immunoSEQ multiplex PCR; TCRdb keeps only in-frame clonotypes and omits some of them. For V, J and clone size, that table is used; D and trimming come from the DNA. This sample has roughly 30,000 clones, with 70% to 90% found just once. The sequence came from a man between 60 and 75 years old with active COVID-19. Sequenced material: peripheral blood.

This CDR3 reads CASSEQGFEAFF. The CDR3 nucleotides are TGTGCCAGCAGCGAACAGGGTTTTGAAGCTTTCTTT. The genes are TRBV7-3 and TRBJ1-1; tentative D call: TRBD1 (6 bases). The germline V and J ends were trimmed by 5 bases and 7 bases, with 11 bases remaining between them. This CDR3 has 12 amino acids. In germline, CDR1 is SGHTA, CDR2 FQGTGA.